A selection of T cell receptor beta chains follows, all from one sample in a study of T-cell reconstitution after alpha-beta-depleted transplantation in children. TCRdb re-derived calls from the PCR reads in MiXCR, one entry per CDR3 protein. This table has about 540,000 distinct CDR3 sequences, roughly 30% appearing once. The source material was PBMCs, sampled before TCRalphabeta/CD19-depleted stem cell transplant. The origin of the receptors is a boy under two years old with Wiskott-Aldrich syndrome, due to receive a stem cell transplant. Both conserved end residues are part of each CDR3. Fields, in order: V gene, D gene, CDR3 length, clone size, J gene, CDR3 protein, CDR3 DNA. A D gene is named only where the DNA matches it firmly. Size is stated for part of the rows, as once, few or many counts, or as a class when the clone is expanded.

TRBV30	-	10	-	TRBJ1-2	CAWSGVGYTF	TGTGCCTGGAGCGGGGTTGGCTACACCTTC
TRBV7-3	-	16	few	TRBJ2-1	CASSSSGYSSYNEQFF	TGTGCCAGCAGCTCTTCAGGGTATAGCTCCTACAATGAGCAGTTCTTC
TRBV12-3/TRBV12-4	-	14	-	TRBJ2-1	CASSRRLDHNEQFF	TGTGCCAGCAGCCGGCGGTTGGATCATAATGAGCAGTTCTTC
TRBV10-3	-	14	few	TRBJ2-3	CAIRTPVSTDTQYF	TGTGCCATCAGGACCCCGGTCAGCACAGATACGCAGTATTTT
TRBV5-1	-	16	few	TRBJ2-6	CASSSTVGLGANVLTF	TGCGCCAGCAGTTCCACGGTAGGGTTGGGGGCCAACGTCCTGACTTTC
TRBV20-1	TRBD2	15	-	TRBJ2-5	CSARDTSGDQETQYF	TGCAGTGCTAGAGATACTAGCGGAGACCAAGAGACCCAGTACTTC
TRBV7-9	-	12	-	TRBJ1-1	CASSSDSPEAFF	TGTGCCAGCAGCTCCGACTCACCTGAAGCTTTCTTT
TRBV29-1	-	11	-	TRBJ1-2	CSARTDYGYTF	TGCAGCGCCAGGACAGACTATGGCTACACCTTC
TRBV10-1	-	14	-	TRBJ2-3	CASSPGHGPDTQYF	TGCGCCAGCAGTCCCGGGCACGGGCCAGATACGCAGTATTTT
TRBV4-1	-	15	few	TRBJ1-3	CASSHPGTTGNTIYF	TGCGCCAGCAGCCATCCCGGGACGACTGGAAACACCATATATTTT
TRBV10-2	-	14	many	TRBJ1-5	CASRGNRRNQPQHF	TGCGCCAGCAGGGGCAACAGGCGCAATCAGCCCCAGCATTTT
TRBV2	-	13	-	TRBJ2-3	CASKTEVSDTQYF	TGTGCCAGCAAGACGGAGGTGTCAGATACGCAGTATTTT
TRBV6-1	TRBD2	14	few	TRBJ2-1	CASRGLAGGHEQFF	TGTGCCAGCAGAGGACTAGCGGGAGGTCATGAGCAGTTCTTC
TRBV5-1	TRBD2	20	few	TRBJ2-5	CASSYALKLSGRTVQETQYF	TGCGCCAGCAGCTATGCCCTTAAGCTTAGCGGGAGGACCGTCCAAGAGACCCAGTACTTC
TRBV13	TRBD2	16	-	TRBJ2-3	CASSLGLAGGRDTQYF	TGTGCCAGCAGCTTGGGACTAGCGGGAGGAAGGGATACGCAGTATTTT
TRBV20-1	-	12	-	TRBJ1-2	CSASGGRSFYTF	TGCAGTGCTAGTGGGGGGCGAAGTTTCTACACCTTC
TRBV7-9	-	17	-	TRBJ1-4	CASSLSLSSGGNEKLFF	TGTGCCAGCAGCTTATCCCTCAGTTCCGGGGGTAATGAAAAACTGTTTTTT
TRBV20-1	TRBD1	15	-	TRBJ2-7	CSARGGDRGFDEQYF	TGCAGTGCTAGAGGGGGGGACAGGGGTTTCGACGAGCAGTACTTC
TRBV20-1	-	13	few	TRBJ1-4	CSASFPPLGKLFF	TGCAGTGCTAGTTTCCCTCCACTGGGAAAACTGTTTTTT
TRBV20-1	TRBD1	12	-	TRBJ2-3	CSAIQGANTQYF	TGCAGTGCTATCCAGGGGGCAAATACGCAGTATTTT
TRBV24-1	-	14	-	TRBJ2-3	CATSDLQKTDTQYF	TGTGCCACCAGTGATTTACAGAAAACAGATACGCAGTATTTT
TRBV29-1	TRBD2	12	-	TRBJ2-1	CSGPGLADEQFF	TGCAGCGGACCGGGACTAGCGGATGAGCAGTTCTTC
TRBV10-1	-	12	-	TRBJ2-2	CASSELSGELFF	TGCGCCAGCAGTGAGTTGTCCGGGGAGCTGTTTTTT
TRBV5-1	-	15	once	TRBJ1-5	CASSLAGAINQPQHF	TGCGCCAGCAGCTTGGCCGGAGCAATTAATCAGCCCCAGCATTTT
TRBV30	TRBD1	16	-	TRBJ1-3	CAWSLAGQLSGNTIYF	TGTGCCTGGAGCCTAGCGGGACAGCTTTCTGGAAACACCATATATTTT
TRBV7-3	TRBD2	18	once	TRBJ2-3	CASSLTGGLAGAGDTQYF	TGTGCCAGCAGCTTAACGGGGGGACTAGCGGGGGCCGGGGATACGCAGTATTTT
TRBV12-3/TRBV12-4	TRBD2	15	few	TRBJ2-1	CASSAQAGGYNEQFF	TGTGCCAGCAGTGCCCAAGCGGGAGGTTACAATGAGCAGTTCTTC
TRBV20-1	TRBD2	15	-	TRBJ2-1	CSAPRGTSGRNEQFF	TGCAGTGCTCCGCGAGGCACTAGCGGGAGAAATGAGCAGTTCTTC
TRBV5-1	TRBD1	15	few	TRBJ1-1	CASRLMDRGGTEAFF	TGCGCCAGCAGGTTAATGGACAGGGGAGGCACTGAAGCTTTCTTT
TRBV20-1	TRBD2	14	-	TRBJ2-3	CSALTSGKSDTQYF	TGCAGTGCTCTGACTAGCGGGAAGAGCGATACGCAGTATTTT
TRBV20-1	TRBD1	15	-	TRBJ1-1	CSARSLQGVNTEAFF	TGCAGTGCTAGAAGTCTGCAGGGGGTGAACACTGAAGCTTTCTTT
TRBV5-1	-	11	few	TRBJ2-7	CASSWYYEQYF	TGCGCCAGCAGCTGGTATTACGAGCAGTACTTC
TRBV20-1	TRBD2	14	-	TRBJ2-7	CSAPPAGRDYEQYF	TGCAGTGCCCCCCCAGCAGGGAGGGACTACGAGCAGTACTTC
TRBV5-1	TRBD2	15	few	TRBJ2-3	CASRTSGVSTDTQYF	TGCGCCAGTCGGACTAGCGGGGTTAGCACAGATACGCAGTATTTT
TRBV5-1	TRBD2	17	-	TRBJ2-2	CASSLGFRGANTGELFF	TGCGCCAGCAGCTTGGGGTTTCGGGGGGCGAACACCGGGGAGCTGTTTTTT
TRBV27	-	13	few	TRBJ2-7	CASSPLTRSEQYF	TGTGCCAGCAGTCCCCTTACTAGGAGCGAGCAGTACTTC
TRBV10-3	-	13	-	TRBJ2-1	CAISESSVNEQFF	TGTGCCATCAGTGAGTCTAGCGTCAATGAGCAGTTCTTC
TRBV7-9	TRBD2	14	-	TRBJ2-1	CASSRLGGGNEQFF	TGTGCCAGCAGCCGCCTTGGCGGGGGCAATGAGCAGTTCTTC
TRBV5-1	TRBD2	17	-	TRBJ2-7	CASSLGGRGAGGHEQYF	TGCGCCAGCAGCTTGGGGGGGAGAGGAGCGGGAGGACACGAGCAGTACTTC
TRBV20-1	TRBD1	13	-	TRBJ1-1	CSATPGGFTEAFF	TGCAGTGCTACCCCAGGGGGCTTCACTGAAGCTTTCTTT
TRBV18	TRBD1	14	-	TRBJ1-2	CASSPTTGMAGYTF	TGTGCCAGCTCACCAACGACAGGGATGGCTGGCTACACCTTC
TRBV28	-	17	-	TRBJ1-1	CASSADIRRTMNTEAFF	TGTGCCAGCAGCGCCGACATTCGTCGAACTATGAACACTGAAGCTTTCTTT
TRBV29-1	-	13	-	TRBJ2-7	CSVSGALPYEQYF	TGCAGCGTGTCGGGGGCCCTGCCCTACGAGCAGTACTTC
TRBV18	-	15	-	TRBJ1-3	CASSLQVYSGNTIYF	TGTGCCAGCTCACTCCAGGTCTACTCTGGAAACACCATATATTTT
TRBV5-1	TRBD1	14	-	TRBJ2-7	CASRPGTVAYEQYF	TGCGCCAGCAGACCCGGGACAGTTGCCTACGAGCAGTACTTC
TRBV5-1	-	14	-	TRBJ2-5	CASSFLGARETQYF	TGCGCCAGCAGCTTTCTAGGGGCGCGAGAGACCCAGTACTTC
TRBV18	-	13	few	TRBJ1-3	CASSRISGNTIYF	TGTGCCAGCTCACGGATCTCTGGAAACACCATATATTTT
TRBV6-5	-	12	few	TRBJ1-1	CAAGGPLSEAFF	TGTGCCGCTGGGGGGCCGCTTTCTGAAGCTTTCTTT
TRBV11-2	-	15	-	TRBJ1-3	CASRNGRSAGNTIYF	TGTGCCAGCAGAAATGGGCGATCGGCGGGAAACACCATATATTTT
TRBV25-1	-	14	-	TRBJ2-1	CASRATYGFNEQFF	TGTGCCAGCAGAGCAACTTACGGTTTCAATGAGCAGTTCTTC
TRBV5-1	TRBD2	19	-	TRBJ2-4	CASSLETSGVSLAKNIQYF	TGCGCCAGCAGCTTGGAAACTAGCGGTGTCTCTCTAGCCAAAAACATTCAGTACTTC
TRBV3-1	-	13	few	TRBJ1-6	CASSQGTSTPLHF	TGTGCCAGCAGCCAGGGGACATCGACACCCCTCCACTTT
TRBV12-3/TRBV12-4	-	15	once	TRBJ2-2	CASSSPDTNTGELFF	TGTGCCAGCAGTTCCCCGGACACGAACACCGGGGAGCTGTTTTTT
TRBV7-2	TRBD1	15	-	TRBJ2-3	CASSVQGVRTDTQYF	TGTGCCAGCAGCGTACAGGGGGTCCGCACAGATACGCAGTATTTT
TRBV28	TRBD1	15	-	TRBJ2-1	CASRGQGGGYNEQFF	TGTGCCAGCAGGGGACAGGGAGGGGGTTACAATGAGCAGTTCTTC